A single sample is the source of the 14 T cell receptor beta chains below, sequenced in a study of blood T cells in healthy people across ages. The authors ran a second PCR of roughly 6 to 11 cycles using a sample-barcoded 5' primer and a J-beta primer mix. MiXCR was run by TCRdb on the 5' RACE reads, yielding one entry per CDR3 protein. The sample carries about 1,600,000 distinct CDR3 sequences, 35% to 45% recorded once. Source material: blood. These receptors originate from a woman between 18 and 30 years old in good health.

This clonotype was seen a single time. The chain couples TRBV27 to TRBJ2-3; D is ambiguous. Per germline, CDR1 MNHEY and CDR2 SMNVEV (reference sequence). The V and J ends lost 4 bases and 0 bases respectively, with 8 bases between them. The length of the CDR3 is 14 residues. The CDR3 DNA reads TGTGCCAGCAGTTCATGGATTAGCACAGATACGCAGTATTTT. This gives the protein CASSSWISTDTQYF.

This clonotype was observed a handful of times. This chain links TRBV7-9 with TRBJ2-7; 7 positions match TRBD2. Germline-derived CDR1 and CDR2 are SEHNR and FQNEAQ (reference sequence). V shed 5 bases, J shed 2 bases, and the junction held 12 bases outside the gene matches. CDR3 size: 16 residues. CDR3 sequence reads: CASSPSGSGKTYEQYF. The CDR3 DNA is TGTGCCAGCAGCCCCTCGGGGAGCGGGAAAACCTACGAGCAGTACTTC.

This clonotype was seen just once. The chain carries TRBV3-1 and TRBJ1-2, with D possibly being TRBD1 (5 bases). The CDR3 has 14 amino acids. Trimming took off 4 bases at V and 2 bases at J, with 11 bases between the two ends. The germline V gene has CDR1 LGHDT and CDR2 YNNKEL (reference sequence). CDR3 amino acids: CASSPRVANYGYTF. CDR3 sequence (DNA): TGTGCCAGCAGCCCCAGGGTGGCAAACTATGGCTACACCTTC.

This clonotype was seen a few times. This chain connects TRBV5-1 to TRBJ1-1; D uncertain. Trimming removed 0 bases from V and 8 bases from J, with 17 bases in between. The germline gives CDR1 SGHRS, CDR2 YFSETQ. CDR3 size: 15 residues. DNA of the CDR3: TGCGCCAGCAGCTTGGCCGGCAGTAAAAGTGACGAAGCTTTCTTT. Residues: CASSLAGSKSDEAFF.

V and J are TRBV5-1 and TRBJ2-3; possibly TRBD2 for D (5 bases). This CDR3 has 16 amino acids. Germline CDR1 reads SGHRS; CDR2 reads YFSETQ. V gave up 2 bases and J gave up 4 bases, with 17 bases separating them. The CDR3 DNA reads TGCGCCAGCAGCTTCCAACCTAGCACCGGAGCAGATACGCAGTATTTT. Translation: CASSFQPSTGADTQYF.

The rearrangement uses TRBV28 and TRBJ2-1; no firm D call. This CDR3 has 15 amino acids. Germline assignment: CDR1 MDHEN and CDR2 SYDVKM. V was cut by 6 bases and J by 7 bases, with 19 bases left in between. The CDR3 DNA reads TGTGCCAGCAGGTACCCACCCACGTCCGGGAATGAGCAGTTCTTC. It is translated as CASRYPPTSGNEQFF.

This chain uses TRBV7-2 with TRBJ1-5, with 9 nucleotides matching TRBD1. The CDR3 has 16 amino acids. Germline lookup yields CDR1 SGHTA and CDR2 FQGNSA. The V and J ends lost 4 bases and 6 bases, in that order; junction bases with no gene match: 10. This chain's CDR3 is CASSSQTGGIGQPQHF. CDR3 nucleotide sequence: TGTGCCAGCAGCTCACAGACAGGGGGAATTGGTCAGCCCCAGCATTTT.

The chain links TRBV5-8 to TRBJ2-1; possible D gene TRBD1, 6 bases. CDR1 SGHTS and CDR2 YDEGEE come from the germline V gene. The CDR3 covers 16 residues. The V gene lost 0 bases and the J gene lost 5 bases, with 15 bases spanning the gap. This CDR3 reads CASSLASGVGDNEQFF. The DNA for the CDR3 is TGTGCCAGCAGCTTGGCCTCAGGGGTTGGGGACAATGAGCAGTTCTTC.

There are a few counts of this clonotype. The CDR3 nucleotides are TGCGCCAGCAGCTTCCGGACTAGCGGCAATGAGCAGTTCTTC. It translates to CASSFRTSGNEQFF. The J gene is TRBJ2-1, the V gene TRBV5-1; 10 bases are shared with TRBD2. This CDR3 contains 14 residues. With V trimmed by 2 bases and J by 6 bases, 2 bases remained unmatched. CDR1 is SGHRS and CDR2 is YFSETQ in the germline V gene.

The rearrangement joins TRBV7-3 to TRBJ1-6; perhaps TRBD1 as D (6 bases). The CDR3 is 14 residues long. Germline assignment: CDR1 SGHTA and CDR2 FQGTGA. V lost 5 bases to trimming and J lost 7 bases, with 12 bases between them. In DNA, the CDR3 is TGTGCCAGCAGCCAGGGACATAGCAATTCACCCCTCCACTTT. It codes for CASSQGHSNSPLHF.

J is TRBJ2-5 and V is TRBV20-1, with 10 bases fitting TRBD1. Germline CDR1 is DFQATT and CDR2 is SNEGSKA (reference sequence). Trimming cost V 6 bases and J 1 base; bases outside gene matches: 8. The CDR3 is 15 residues long. This CDR3 is CSAERTGGTQETQYF. The CDR3 region has the DNA TGCAGTGCCGAGAGGACAGGGGGGACCCAAGAGACCCAGTACTTC.

This clonotype occurred a few times. The chain links TRBV7-8 to TRBJ2-6, with D tentatively TRBD1 or TRBD2 (5 bases each). The CDR3 length is 17 residues. Germline CDR1 is SGHVS and CDR2 is FQNEAQ. V was shortened by 10 bases and J by 0 bases, with 19 bases between the two germline ends. The CDR3 loop reads CAILNGAPNSGANVLTF. CDR3 in DNA: TGTGCCATCCTGAACGGGGCACCTAACTCTGGGGCCAACGTCCTGACTTTC.

This clonotype was counted only a few times. This chain uses TRBV6-2 or TRBV6-3 with TRBJ1-5; 12 positions match TRBD1. This CDR3 spans 18 amino acids. V lost 6 bases to trimming and J lost 6 bases; unmatched junction nucleotides: 15. Germline CDR1 MNHEY, CDR2 SVGEGT. The CDR3 DNA reads as TGTGCCAGCAGCTCCGGGACAGGGGGCGCGGGTGGTCGTCAGCCCCAGCATTTT. Translation gives CASSSGTGGAGGRQPQHF.

The chain couples TRBV6-1 to TRBJ1-5, with no clear D. Trimming left V 6 bases short and J 0 bases short, with 21 bases between. Germline V gene lookup returns CDR1 MNHNS and CDR2 SASEGT. This CDR3 is built from 18 residues. CDR3 in DNA: TGTGCCAGCAGCGAACTTTCTTTTTGGGCGAATAGCAATCAGCCCCAGCATTTT. Translating it yields CASSELSFWANSNQPQHF.